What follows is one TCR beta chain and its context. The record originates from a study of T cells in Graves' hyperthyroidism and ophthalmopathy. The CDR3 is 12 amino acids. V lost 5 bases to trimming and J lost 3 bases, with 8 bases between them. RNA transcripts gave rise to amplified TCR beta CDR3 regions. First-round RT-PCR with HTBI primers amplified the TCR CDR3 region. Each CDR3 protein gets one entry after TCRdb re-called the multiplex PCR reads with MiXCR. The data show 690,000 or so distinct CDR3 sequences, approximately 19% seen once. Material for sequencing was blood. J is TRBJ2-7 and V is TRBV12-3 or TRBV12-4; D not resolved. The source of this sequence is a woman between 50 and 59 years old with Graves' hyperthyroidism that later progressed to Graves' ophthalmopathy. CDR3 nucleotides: TGTGCCAGCAGTAAGGACGTCTACGAGCAGTACTTC. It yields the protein CASSKDVYEQYF.